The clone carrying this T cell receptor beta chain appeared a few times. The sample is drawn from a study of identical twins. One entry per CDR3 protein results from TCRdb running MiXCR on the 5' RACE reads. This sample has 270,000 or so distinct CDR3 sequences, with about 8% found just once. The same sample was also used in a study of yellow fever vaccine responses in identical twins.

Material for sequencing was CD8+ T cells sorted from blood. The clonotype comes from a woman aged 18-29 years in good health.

Written as DNA, the CDR3 is TGTGCCAGCAGTTACGACAGTAACGAGCAGTACTTC. This gives the protein CASSYDSNEQYF. This chain uses TRBV6-5 with TRBJ2-7; possible D gene TRBD1, 5 bases. The CDR3 runs to 12 residues. Trimming left V 2 bases short and J 5 bases short, with 7 bases between. CDR1 and CDR2 from the germline V gene are MNHEY and SVGAGI.